This T cell receptor beta chain was recovered during a study of blood T cells in healthy people across ages. As for this clonotype: Its target is unknown.

Through a sample-barcoded 5' primer and a J-beta primer mix, a second PCR was run for roughly 6 to 11 cycles. A template-switch adaptor containing 12 random nucleotides labeled each cDNA molecule. Sequencing yielded, for each sample, at least 2.5 million paired-end reads carrying CDR3. TCRdb reprocessed the 5' RACE reads with MiXCR, giving one entry per CDR3 protein. The sample contains some 1.5 million distinct CDR3 sequences, around 40% of which appear only once. Study observations and caveats: More naive CD4+ cells and higher diversity marked long-lived donors relative to aged donors. Any conclusive comparison of naive versus antigen-experienced cells was prevented by using unsorted PBMCs.

Trimming shortened V by 4 bases and J by 11 bases, and 18 bases separated the two germline ends. The CDR3 is 13 residues long. Germline V lookup: CDR1 SGHRS, CDR2 YFSETQ. The genes are TRBV5-1 and TRBJ2-5; D is possibly TRBD1 (6 bases). Sequencing was performed on blood. The sequence came from a woman under 30 in good health. The CDR3 sequence is CASSTGQSYGQYF. CDR3 nucleotides: TGCGCCAGCAGCACCGGACAGTCCTACGGGCAGTACTTC. The whole variable domain, filled in from reference TRBV5-1 and TRBJ2-5, reads KAGVTQTPRYLIKTRGQQVTLSCSPISGHRSVSWYQQTPGQGLQFLFEYFSETQRNKGNFPGRFSGRQFSNSRSEMNVSTLELGDSALYLCASSTGQSYGQYFGPGTRLLVL.